Many counts were recorded for the clone carrying this T cell receptor beta chain. Its antigen is undetermined. This specimen belongs to a study of Graves' ophthalmopathy and Graves' hyperthyroidism. Study-wide findings and caveats: In separating ophthalmopathy from stable hyperthyroidism, a 13-signature model achieved about 90% sensitivity and approximately 81% specificity. Detected in blood as well were most expanded thyroid clonotypes with frequency above 0.001.

Transcripts of RNA were the source for amplifying TCR beta CDR3 regions. HTBI primers were employed in first-round RT-PCR, then a second-round multiplex PCR followed. TCRdb reanalysed the multiplex PCR reads using MiXCR and keeps one entry per CDR3 protein. The sample records roughly 380,000 distinct CDR3 sequences, approximately 15% being singletons. Germline V gene data show CDR1 as MDHEN and CDR2 as SYDVKM. Trimming took 4 bases from V and 3 from J; bases not matched to a gene: 2. The CDR3 is made up of 14 amino acids. People with hyperthyroidism were aged 18 to 65 and newly diagnosed, under 2 months' duration.

The material sequenced was peripheral blood. The origin of this receptor is a young woman with stable Graves' hyperthyroidism. The chain carries TRBV28 and TRBJ1-5, with 8 bases lining up with TRBD1. The CDR3 here is CASSWTGFNQPQHF. CDR3 DNA: TGTGCCAGCAGTTGGACAGGGTTCAATCAGCCCCAGCATTTT.